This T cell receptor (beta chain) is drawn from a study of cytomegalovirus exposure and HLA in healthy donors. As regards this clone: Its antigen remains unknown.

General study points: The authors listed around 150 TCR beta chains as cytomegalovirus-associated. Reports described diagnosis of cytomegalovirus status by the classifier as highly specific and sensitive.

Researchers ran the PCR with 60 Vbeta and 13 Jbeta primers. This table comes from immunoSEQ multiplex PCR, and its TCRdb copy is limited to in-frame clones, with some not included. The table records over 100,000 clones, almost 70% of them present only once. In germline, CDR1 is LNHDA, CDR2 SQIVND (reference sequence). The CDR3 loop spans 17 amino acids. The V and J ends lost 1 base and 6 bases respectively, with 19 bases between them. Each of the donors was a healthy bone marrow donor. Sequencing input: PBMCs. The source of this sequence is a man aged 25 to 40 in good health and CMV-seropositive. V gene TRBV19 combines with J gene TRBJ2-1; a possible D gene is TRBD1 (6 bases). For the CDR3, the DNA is TGTGCCAGTAGTATAGGGCTCTTGGGGGCCGATGGCAATGAGCAGTTCTTC. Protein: CASSIGLLGADGNEQFF.